The rows below give T cell receptor beta chains drawn from one sample of a study of shared clonotypes between healthy human individuals. The protocol was immunoSEQ multiplex PCR, while the TCRdb copy is restricted to in-frame clones and leaves out a portion. This table holds some 1.5 million clones, roughly 96% found once. Sequenced: naive CD4+ T cells sorted from blood. These receptors were obtained from a man aged 25 to 45 in good health. CDR3s include the opening cysteine and the closing phenylalanine or tryptophan.

j_call: TRBJ1-1
v_call: TRBV5-1
cdr3_aa: CASSVNRGNTEAFF

j_call: TRBJ1-2
v_call: TRBV18
cdr3_aa: CASSPPSPVNYGYTF

j_call: TRBJ1-5
v_call: TRBV19
cdr3_aa: CASRNDPWGFQHF

j_call: TRBJ2-7
v_call: TRBV7-3
cdr3_aa: CASSFLSLAGDNEQYF

j_call: TRBJ2-7
v_call: TRBV27
cdr3_aa: CASSLSRSYEQYF

j_call: TRBJ1-2
v_call: TRBV5-1
cdr3_aa: CASSLGDRRTNYGYTF

j_call: TRBJ2-4
v_call: TRBV9
cdr3_aa: CASSGPDRAYGKNIQYF

j_call: TRBJ2-3
v_call: TRBV6-5
cdr3_aa: CASSYSRGGTQYF

j_call: TRBJ2-5
v_call: TRBV11-3
cdr3_aa: CASSLGVAGPQETQYF

j_call: TRBJ2-1
v_call: TRBV18
cdr3_aa: CASSSGQGARSRLGIQFF

j_call: TRBJ2-6
v_call: TRBV15
cdr3_aa: CATSIRDRDSAGANVLTF

j_call: TRBJ2-3
v_call: TRBV10-3
cdr3_aa: CAISPGTGRAADTQYF

j_call: TRBJ2-7
v_call: TRBV28
cdr3_aa: CASRAGLASYEQYF

j_call: TRBJ1-3
v_call: TRBV9
cdr3_aa: CASSVESRYHRGSGNTIYF

j_call: TRBJ2-7
v_call: TRBV28
cdr3_aa: CASSLTSGRLRAEQYF

j_call: TRBJ1-5
v_call: TRBV7-6
cdr3_aa: CASSLAFRKRGYSNQPQHF

j_call: TRBJ2-5
v_call: TRBV7-2
cdr3_aa: CASTLGQGWGRETQYF

j_call: TRBJ2-7
v_call: TRBV19
cdr3_aa: CASSREPGQGYEQYF

j_call: TRBJ2-7
v_call: TRBV5-1
cdr3_aa: CASSLGGGVSNEQYF

j_call: TRBJ1-5
v_call: TRBV6-1
cdr3_aa: CASSQQGTQPQHF

j_call: TRBJ2-7
v_call: TRBV9
cdr3_aa: CASSASGTGGHEQYF

j_call: TRBJ2-2
v_call: TRBV5-4
cdr3_aa: CASSPPIAGVNTGELFF

j_call: TRBJ2-7
v_call: TRBV27
cdr3_aa: CASSTIAGGNYLAQYF

j_call: .
v_call: TRBV30
cdr3_aa: CAWSLRAGGINEQFF

j_call: TRBJ1-4
v_call: TRBV30
cdr3_aa: CAWSSQGREKLFF

j_call: TRBJ2-5
v_call: TRBV5-6
cdr3_aa: CASSGIRPKQETQYF

j_call: TRBJ1-4
v_call: TRBV10-3
cdr3_aa: CATRLGGNNEKLFF

j_call: TRBJ1-1
v_call: TRBV4-3
cdr3_aa: CASSHLQGRNTEAFF

j_call: TRBJ2-2
v_call: TRBV7-8
cdr3_aa: CASSLGGLAVNTGELFF

j_call: TRBJ2-1
v_call: TRBV5-5
cdr3_aa: CASSLGRNLNEQFF

j_call: TRBJ2-2
v_call: TRBV2
cdr3_aa: CASSEAPTADGELFF

j_call: TRBJ2-7
v_call: TRBV2
cdr3_aa: CASSPIWGSGSEQYF

j_call: TRBJ1-1
v_call: TRBV10-3
cdr3_aa: CAISDDRGPFF

j_call: TRBJ2-7
v_call: TRBV5-1
cdr3_aa: CASSLGSGGTYEQYF

j_call: TRBJ2-5
v_call: TRBV2
cdr3_aa: CASAPGLEEETQYF

j_call: TRBJ2-5
v_call: TRBV11-2
cdr3_aa: CASSHGRRGLRETQYF

j_call: TRBJ2-2
v_call: TRBV15
cdr3_aa: CATSIKPGGAGELFF

j_call: TRBJ2-2
v_call: TRBV6-1
cdr3_aa: CASSDQGGTGELFF

j_call: TRBJ1-1
v_call: TRBV9
cdr3_aa: CASSVQLNTEAFF

j_call: TRBJ2-2
v_call: TRBV9
cdr3_aa: CASSVGTSGSGPGELFF

j_call: TRBJ2-6
v_call: TRBV18
cdr3_aa: CASSQSRDAGANVLTF

j_call: TRBJ2-1
v_call: TRBV7-7
cdr3_aa: CASSLDRPGGWDNEQFF

j_call: TRBJ2-4
v_call: TRBV5-1
cdr3_aa: CASSSRLAEAKNIQYF

j_call: TRBJ2-1
v_call: TRBV4-2
cdr3_aa: CASSQYPTEQFF

j_call: TRBJ1-2
v_call: TRBV6-5
cdr3_aa: CASATPGTRGYTF